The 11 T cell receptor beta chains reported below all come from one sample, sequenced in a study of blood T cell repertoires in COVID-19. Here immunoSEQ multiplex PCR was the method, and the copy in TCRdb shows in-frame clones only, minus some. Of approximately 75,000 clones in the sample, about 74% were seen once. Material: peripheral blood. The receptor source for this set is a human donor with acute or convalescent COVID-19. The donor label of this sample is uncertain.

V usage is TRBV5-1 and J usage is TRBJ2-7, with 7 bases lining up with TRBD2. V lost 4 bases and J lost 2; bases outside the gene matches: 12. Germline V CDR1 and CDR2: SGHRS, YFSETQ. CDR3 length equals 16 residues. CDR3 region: CASSPGGSSRTYEQYF. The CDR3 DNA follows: TGCGCCAGCAGCCCCGGGGGGAGTAGCAGAACCTACGAGCAGTACTTC.

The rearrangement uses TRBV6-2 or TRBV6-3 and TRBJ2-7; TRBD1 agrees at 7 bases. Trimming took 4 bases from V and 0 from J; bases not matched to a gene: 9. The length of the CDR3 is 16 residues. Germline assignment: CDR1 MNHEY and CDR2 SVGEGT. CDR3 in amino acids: CASSSYGQELSYEQYF. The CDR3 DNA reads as TGTGCCAGCAGTTCGTACGGACAGGAACTCTCCTACGAGCAGTACTTC.

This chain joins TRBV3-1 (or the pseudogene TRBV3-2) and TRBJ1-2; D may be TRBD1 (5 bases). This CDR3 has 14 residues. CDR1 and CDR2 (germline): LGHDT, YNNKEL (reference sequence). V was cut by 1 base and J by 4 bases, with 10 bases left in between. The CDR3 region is CASSQAGKGYGYTF. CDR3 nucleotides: TGTGCCAGCAGCCAAGCAGGGAAGGGCTATGGCTACACCTTC.

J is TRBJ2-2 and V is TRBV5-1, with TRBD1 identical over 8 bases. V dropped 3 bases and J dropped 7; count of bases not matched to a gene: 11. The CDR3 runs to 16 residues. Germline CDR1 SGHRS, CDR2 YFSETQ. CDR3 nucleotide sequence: TGCGCCAGCAGCTCCGCCGGACAGGGTTTCGTCGGGGAGCTGTTTTTT. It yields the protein CASSSAGQGFVGELFF.

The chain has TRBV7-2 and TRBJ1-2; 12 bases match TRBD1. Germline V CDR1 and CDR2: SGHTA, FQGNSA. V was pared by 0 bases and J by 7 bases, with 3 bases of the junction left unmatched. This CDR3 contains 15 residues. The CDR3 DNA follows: TGTGCCAGCAGCTTAGCCGGGACAGGGGGCTCTGGCTACACCTTC. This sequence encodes CASSLAGTGGSGYTF. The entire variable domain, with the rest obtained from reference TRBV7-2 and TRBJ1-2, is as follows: GAGVSQSPSNKVTEKGKDVELRCDPISGHTALYWYRQSLGQGLEFLIYFQGNSAPDKSGLPSDRFSAERTGGSVSTLTIQRTQQEDSAVYLCASSLAGTGGSGYTFGSGTRLTVV.

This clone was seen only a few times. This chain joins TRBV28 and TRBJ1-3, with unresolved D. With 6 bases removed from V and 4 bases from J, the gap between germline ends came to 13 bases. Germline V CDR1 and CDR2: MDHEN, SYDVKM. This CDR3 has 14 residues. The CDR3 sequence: CASSSSREGNTIYF. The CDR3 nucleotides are TGTGCCAGCAGCTCCTCCCGGGAGGGAAACACCATATATTTT. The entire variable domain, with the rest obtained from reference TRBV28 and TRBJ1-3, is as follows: DVKVTQSSRYLVKRTGEKVFLECVQDMDHENMFWYRQDPGLGLRLIYFSYDVKMKEKGDIPEGYSVSREKKERFSLILESASTNQTSMYLCASSSSREGNTIYFGEGSWLTVV.

CDR3 in amino acids: CASSRPSGEYNEQFF. The CDR3 nucleotides are TGTGCCAGTAGTAGGCCCAGCGGGGAGTACAATGAGCAGTTCTTC. The J gene is TRBJ2-1, the V gene TRBV19; TRBD2 matches at 7 bases. This CDR3 comprises 15 residues. Germline V CDR1 and CDR2: LNHDA, SQIVND (reference sequence). V gave up 4 bases and J gave up 4 bases; unmatched junction bases: 7.

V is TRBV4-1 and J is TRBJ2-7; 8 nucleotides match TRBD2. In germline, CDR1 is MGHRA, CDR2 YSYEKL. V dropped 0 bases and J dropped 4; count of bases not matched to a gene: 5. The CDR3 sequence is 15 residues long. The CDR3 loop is CASSQDERERYEQYF. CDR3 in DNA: TGCGCCAGCAGCCAAGATGAGCGGGAGCGGTACGAGCAGTACTTC.

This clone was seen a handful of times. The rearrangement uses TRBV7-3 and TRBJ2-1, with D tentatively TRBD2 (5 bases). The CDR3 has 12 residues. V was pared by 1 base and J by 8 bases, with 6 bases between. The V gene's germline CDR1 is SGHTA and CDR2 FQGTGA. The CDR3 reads CASSLNGDEQFF. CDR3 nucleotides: TGTGCCAGCAGCTTAAACGGGGATGAGCAGTTCTTC.

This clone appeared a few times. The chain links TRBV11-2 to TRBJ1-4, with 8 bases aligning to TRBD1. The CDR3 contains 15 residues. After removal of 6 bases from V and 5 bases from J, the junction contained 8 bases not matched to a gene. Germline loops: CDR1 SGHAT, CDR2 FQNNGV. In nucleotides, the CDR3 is TGTGCCAGCAGTTGGACAGGGAATTGGAATGAAAAACTGTTTTTT. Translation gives CASSWTGNWNEKLFF.

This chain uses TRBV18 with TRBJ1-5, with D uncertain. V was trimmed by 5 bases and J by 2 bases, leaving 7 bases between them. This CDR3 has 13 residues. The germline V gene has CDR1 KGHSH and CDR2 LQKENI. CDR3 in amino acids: CASSAAGNQPQHF. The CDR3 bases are TGTGCCAGCTCAGCTGCAGGCAATCAGCCCCAGCATTTT.